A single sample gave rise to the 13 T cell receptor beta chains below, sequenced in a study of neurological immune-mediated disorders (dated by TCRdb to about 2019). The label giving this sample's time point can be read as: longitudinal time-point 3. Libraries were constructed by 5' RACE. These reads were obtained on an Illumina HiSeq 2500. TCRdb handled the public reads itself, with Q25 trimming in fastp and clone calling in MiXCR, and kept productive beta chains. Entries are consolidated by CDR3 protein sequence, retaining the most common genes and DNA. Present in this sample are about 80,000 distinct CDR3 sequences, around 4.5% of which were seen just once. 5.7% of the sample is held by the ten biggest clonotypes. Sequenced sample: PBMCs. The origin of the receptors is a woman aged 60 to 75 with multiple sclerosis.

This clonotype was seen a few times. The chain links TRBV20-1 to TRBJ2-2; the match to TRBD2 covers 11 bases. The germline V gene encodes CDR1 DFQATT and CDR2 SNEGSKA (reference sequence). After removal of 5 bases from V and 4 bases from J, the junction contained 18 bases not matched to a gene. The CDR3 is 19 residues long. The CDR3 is CSALLAGGTYYRGTGELFF. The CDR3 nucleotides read TGCAGTGCTCTTCTAGCGGGGGGTACCTACTATCGCGGCACCGGGGAGCTGTTTTTT.

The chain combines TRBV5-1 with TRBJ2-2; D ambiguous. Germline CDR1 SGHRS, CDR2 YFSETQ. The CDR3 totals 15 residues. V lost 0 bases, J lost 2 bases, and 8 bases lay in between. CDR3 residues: CASSLEQTNTGELFF. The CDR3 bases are TGCGCCAGCAGCTTGGAACAAACAAACACCGGGGAGCTGTTTTTT.

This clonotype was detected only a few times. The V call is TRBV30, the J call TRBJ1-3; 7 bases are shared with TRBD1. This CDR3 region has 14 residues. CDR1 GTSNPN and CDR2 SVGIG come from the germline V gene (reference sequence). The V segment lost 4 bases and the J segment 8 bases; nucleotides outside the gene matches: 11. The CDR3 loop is CAWNDRVPPDTIYF. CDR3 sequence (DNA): TGTGCCTGGAACGACAGGGTACCCCCGGACACCATATATTTT.

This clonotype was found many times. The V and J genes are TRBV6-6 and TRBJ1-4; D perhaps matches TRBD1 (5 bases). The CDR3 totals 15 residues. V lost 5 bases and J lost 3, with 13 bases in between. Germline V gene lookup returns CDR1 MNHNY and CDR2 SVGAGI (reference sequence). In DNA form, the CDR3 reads TGTGCCAGCAGTCACCAGGGAGCGGCTAATGAAAAACTGTTTTTT. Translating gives CASSHQGAANEKLFF.

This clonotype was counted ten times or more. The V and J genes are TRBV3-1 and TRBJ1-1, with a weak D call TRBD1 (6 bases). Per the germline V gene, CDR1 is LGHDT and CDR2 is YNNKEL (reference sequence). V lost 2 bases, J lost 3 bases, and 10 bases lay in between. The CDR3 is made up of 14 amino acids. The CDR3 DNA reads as TGTGCCAGCAGCCAACAAGGGGGGTACACTGAAGCTTTCTTT. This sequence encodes CASSQQGGYTEAFF. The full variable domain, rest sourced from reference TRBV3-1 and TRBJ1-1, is DTAVSQTPKYLVTQMGNDKSIKCEQNLGHDTMYWYKQDSKKFLKIMFSYNNKELIINETVPNRFSPKSPDKAHLNLHINSLELGDSAVYFCASSQQGGYTEAFFGQGTRLTVV.

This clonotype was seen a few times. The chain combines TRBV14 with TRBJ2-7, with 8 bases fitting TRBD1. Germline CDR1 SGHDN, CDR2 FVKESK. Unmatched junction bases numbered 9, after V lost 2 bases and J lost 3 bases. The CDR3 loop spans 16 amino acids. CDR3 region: CASSQPGGQGGYEQYF. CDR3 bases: TGTGCCAGCAGCCAACCTGGAGGACAGGGAGGCTACGAGCAGTACTTC.

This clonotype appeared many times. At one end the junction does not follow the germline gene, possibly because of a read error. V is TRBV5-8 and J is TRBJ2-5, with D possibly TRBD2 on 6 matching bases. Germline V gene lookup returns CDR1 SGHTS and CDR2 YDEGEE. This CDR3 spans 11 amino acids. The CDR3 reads CASSLARTSNF. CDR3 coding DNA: TGTGCCAGCAGCTTGGCGAGAACTAGCAACTTC.

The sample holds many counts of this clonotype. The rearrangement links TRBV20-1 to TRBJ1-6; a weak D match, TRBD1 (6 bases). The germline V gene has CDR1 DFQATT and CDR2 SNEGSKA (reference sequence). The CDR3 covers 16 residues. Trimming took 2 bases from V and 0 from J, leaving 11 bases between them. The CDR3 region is CSARTGLSSYNSPLHF. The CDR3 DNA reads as TGCAGTGCTAGAACAGGGCTTTCCTCCTATAATTCACCCCTCCACTTT.

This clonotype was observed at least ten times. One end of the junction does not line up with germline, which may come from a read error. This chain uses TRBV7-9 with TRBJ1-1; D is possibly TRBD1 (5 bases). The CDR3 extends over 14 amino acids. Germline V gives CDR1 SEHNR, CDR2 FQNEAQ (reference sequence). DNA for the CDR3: TGTGCCAGCAGCTCCCAGGGATTGAAGACTGAAGCTTTCTTT. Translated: CASSSQGLKTEAFF.

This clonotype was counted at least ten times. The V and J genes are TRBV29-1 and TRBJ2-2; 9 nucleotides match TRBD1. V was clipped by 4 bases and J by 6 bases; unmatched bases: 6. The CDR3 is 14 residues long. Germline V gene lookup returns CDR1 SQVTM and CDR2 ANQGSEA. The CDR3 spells CSVGQGGVAGELFF. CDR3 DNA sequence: TGCAGCGTTGGACAGGGGGGAGTTGCCGGGGAGCTGTTTTTT.

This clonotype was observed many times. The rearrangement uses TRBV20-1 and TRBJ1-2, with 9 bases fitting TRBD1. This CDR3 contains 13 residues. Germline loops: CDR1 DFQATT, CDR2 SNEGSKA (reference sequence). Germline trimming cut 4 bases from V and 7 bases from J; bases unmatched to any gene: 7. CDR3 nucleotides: TGCAGTGCTAACCACAGGGGGCAAGGTGGCTACACCTTC. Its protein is CSANHRGQGGYTF.

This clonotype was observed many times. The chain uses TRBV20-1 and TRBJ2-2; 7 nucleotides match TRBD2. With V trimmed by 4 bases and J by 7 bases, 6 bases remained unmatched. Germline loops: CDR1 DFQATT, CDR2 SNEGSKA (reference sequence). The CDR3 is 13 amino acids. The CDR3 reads CSAMRLAGGELFF. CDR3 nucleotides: TGCAGTGCTATGAGACTAGCAGGCGGGGAGCTGTTTTTT.

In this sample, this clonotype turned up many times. As DNA, the CDR3 is TGTGCCAGCAGGAGGAGTCGAAGCTGGGAGAACAATCAGCCCCAGCATTTT. This encodes CASRRSRSWENNQPQHF. The rearrangement joins TRBV12-3 or TRBV12-4 to TRBJ1-5; D gene unclear. The germline V and J ends were trimmed by 6 bases and 3 bases, with 21 bases remaining between them. This CDR3 spans 17 amino acids.